Following are 14 T cell receptor beta chains from one sample sequenced in a study of human T cells and chemical hapten exposure. The time point is: pre-sensitization, week 0. Treatment reported: therapeutic diphenylcyclopropenone sensitization with weekly scalp DPC. TCRdb fed the RACE reads into MiXCR, producing one record per CDR3 protein. Of tens of thousands of distinct CDR3 sequences listed, under 15% are singletons. The source was whole blood, collected in connection with sensitization to the hapten diphenylcyclopropenone (DPC). These receptor sequences come from a woman between 25 and 40 years old with alopecia areata. Some clones in this sample may be carry-over from other donors' samples.

The chain joins TRBV20-1 to TRBJ2-1; D perhaps matches TRBD2 (6 bases). CDR1 and CDR2 from the germline V gene are DFQATT and SNEGSKA (reference sequence). The CDR3 loop spans 14 amino acids. V was pared by 6 bases and J by 9 bases, with 21 bases between. The CDR3: CSAPLVGGVGEQFF. The CDR3 region has the DNA TGCAGTGCCCCTCTAGTGGGAGGAGTCGGTGAGCAGTTCTTC.

Ten or more counts support this clonotype. This chain uses TRBV29-1 with TRBJ1-1, with TRBD1 identical over 7 bases. V shed 2 bases, J shed 4 bases, and the junction held 4 bases outside the gene matches. The length of the CDR3 is 13 residues. Germline V gene sequence: CDR1 SQVTM, CDR2 ANQGSEA. The CDR3 DNA follows: TGCAGCGTTGAATGGGGACAGCTCACTGAAGCTTTCTTT. It translates to CSVEWGQLTEAFF.

This clonotype was seen repeatedly, ten times or more. The CDR3 nucleotides are TGCAGTGCTAGGTCCGGAGTCGGGCAGTATTTT. It codes for CSARSGVGQYF. This chain links TRBV20-1 with TRBJ2-3; D is uncertain. The V end was cut by 3 bases, the J end by 11 bases, with 12 bases between. Germline-derived CDR1 and CDR2 are DFQATT and SNEGSKA (reference sequence). This CDR3 has 11 residues.

The chain joins TRBV4-3 to TRBJ1-2; TRBD1 agrees at 9 bases. The CDR3 has 19 residues. The germline gives CDR1 LGHNA, CDR2 YSLEER. After removal of 0 bases from V and 5 bases from J, the junction contained 16 bases not matched to a gene. The CDR3 DNA is TGCGCCAGCAGCCAAGACCCCACCCGCACAGGGGGCGGAGGGTATGGCTACACCTTC. As protein: CASSQDPTRTGGGGYGYTF.

V gene TRBV5-8 combines with J gene TRBJ2-1; D perhaps matches TRBD1 (5 bases). Germline V gives CDR1 SGHTS, CDR2 YDEGEE. V dropped 1 base and J dropped 2 bases, with 7 bases sitting between them. This CDR3 has 14 residues. CDR3: CASSLRGPYNEQFF. The CDR3 DNA reads TGTGCCAGCAGCTTGAGGGGCCCCTACAATGAGCAGTTCTTC. Full variable domain (rest looked up from reference TRBV5-8 and TRBJ2-1): EAGVTQSPTHLIKTRGQQATLRCSPISGHTSVYWYQQALGLGLQFLLWYDEGEERNRGNFPPRFSGRQFPNYSSELNVNALELEDSALYLCASSLRGPYNEQFFGPGTRLTVL.

This clonotype was recorded at least ten times. This chain links TRBV20-1 with TRBJ1-1, with TRBD1 as a possible D gene (5 bases). V was pared by 1 base and J by 2 bases, with 14 bases between. This CDR3 has 15 amino acids. Germline values: CDR1 DFQATT, CDR2 SNEGSKA (reference sequence). The CDR3 DNA reads as TGCAGTGCTAGAGTTTCAGGGAAAAAAAACACTGAAGCTTTCTTT. This gives the protein CSARVSGKKNTEAFF.

This clonotype was counted many times. The rearrangement links TRBV27 to TRBJ2-7; 10 nucleotides agree with TRBD2. The V gene end was trimmed by 4 bases and the J gene end by 2 bases; junction bases not matched to a gene: 20. This CDR3 comprises 20 residues. Germline lookup yields CDR1 MNHEY and CDR2 SMNVEV (reference sequence). DNA for the CDR3: TGTGCCAGCAGTTCATGGAGAAAAGGCGGAACTAGCGGGATCCCCTACGAGCAGTACTTC. Protein: CASSSWRKGGTSGIPYEQYF.

The CDR3 DNA reads as TGTGCCAGCAGCGCACTAAGCGAGCAGTACTTC. The encoded protein is CASSALSEQYF. The chain has TRBV7-9 and TRBJ2-7; D ambiguous. The V gene's germline CDR1 is SEHNR and CDR2 FQNEAQ (reference sequence). Deletions cut 5 bases from V and 6 bases from J, with 8 bases between. This CDR3 is 11 amino acids long.

This clonotype has a count of ten or more. The chain has TRBV5-3 and TRBJ2-2; D not certain. TRBV5-3 carries the ORF label, with uncertain function. Trimming took 3 bases from V and 7 from J, leaving 19 bases between them. The CDR3 spans 16 residues. CDR3 protein: CARSSLLRRIVGELFF. The CDR3 nucleotides read TGTGCCAGAAGCTCCCTATTGAGAAGAATCGTCGGGGAGCTGTTTTTT.

The chain carries TRBV6-2 or TRBV6-3 and TRBJ2-1, with 9 bases lining up with TRBD2. The CDR3 has 14 amino acids. The V gene end was trimmed by 8 bases and the J gene end by 0 bases; junction bases not matched to a gene: 2. The germline V gene encodes CDR1 MNHEY and CDR2 SVGEGT. CDR3 residues: CASASGNSYNEQFF. The CDR3 DNA reads as TGTGCCAGCGCTAGCGGGAACTCCTACAATGAGCAGTTCTTC.

This clonotype was found many times. CDR3 DNA sequence: TGCAGTGCTGATACTAGCGGGTCAACCTACGAGCAGTACTTC. It encodes CSADTSGSTYEQYF. The V and J genes are TRBV20-1 and TRBJ2-7; 9 positions agree with TRBD2. CDR3 size: 14 residues. The germline CDR1 and CDR2 sequences are DFQATT and SNEGSKA (reference sequence). V dropped 5 bases and J dropped 2; count of bases not matched to a gene: 7.

This clonotype was recorded many times. V is TRBV7-2 and J is TRBJ1-5; D unresolved. V was shortened by 2 bases and J by 10 bases, with 12 bases between the two germline ends. Germline lookup yields CDR1 SGHTA and CDR2 FQGNSA. The CDR3 covers 13 residues. The CDR3 bases are TGTGCCAGCAGCTTAAGCGCAATCAACCCCCAGCATTTT. Residues: CASSLSAINPQHF. Filled out from reference TRBV7-2 and TRBJ1-5, the complete variable domain reads GAGVSQSPSNKVTEKGKDVELRCDPISGHTALYWYRQSLGQGLEFLIYFQGNSAPDKSGLPSDRFSAERTGGSVSTLTIQRTQQEDSAVYLCASSLSAINPQHFGDGTRLSIL.

This clonotype was seen at least ten times. The rearrangement joins TRBV18 to TRBJ2-7; TRBD1 agrees at 12 bases. The length of the CDR3 is 14 residues. The V and J ends lost 3 bases and 7 bases, in that order; junction bases with no gene match: 4. Germline CDR1 reads KGHSH; CDR2 reads LQKENI. In DNA form, the CDR3 reads TGTGCCAGCTCACCGGGACAGGGGGCGCGGGAGCAGTACTTC. Its protein product is CASSPGQGAREQYF.

This chain uses TRBV6-6 with TRBJ1-3; D gene uncertain. CDR1 MNHNY and CDR2 SVGAGI come from the germline V gene (reference sequence). V gave up 7 bases and J gave up 4 bases, with 5 bases separating them. The CDR3 sequence is 11 residues long. This CDR3 reads CASTGGNTIYF. The CDR3 coding sequence is TGTGCCAGCACGGGGGGAAACACCATATATTTT.